Listed here are 27 T cell receptor beta chains from one sample, sequenced in a study of cytomegalovirus exposure and HLA in healthy donors. 60 Vbeta and 13 Jbeta primers were used in PCR. TCRdb's copy holds only in-frame clones and misses some; the assay was immunoSEQ multiplex PCR. The sample consists of about 90,000 clones, about 73% of them appearing once. The sequenced sample consisted of PBMCs. The receptor source for this set is a woman between 40 and 50 years old in good health and CMV-seropositive.

The chain recombines TRBV28 with TRBJ2-5; weak D call: TRBD2 (5 bases). The J call is uncertain, as TRBJ2-7 better fits the DNA end. In germline, CDR1 is MDHEN, CDR2 SYDVKM. The CDR3 extends over 14 amino acids. The DNA of the CDR3 is TGTGCCAGCAGTTTCCGCGGGTTAAGCTACGAGCAGTACTTC. Residues: CASSFRGLSYEQYF.

The chain links TRBV5-1 to TRBJ2-1, with D possibly being TRBD2 (5 bases). The germline CDR1 and CDR2 sequences are SGHRS and YFSETQ. Deletions cut 4 bases from V and 10 bases from J, with 15 bases between. The CDR3 runs 13 residues. Written as DNA, the CDR3 is TGCGCCAGCAGCACACTAGGACCCTCCGAGCAGTTCTTC. Its translation: CASSTLGPSEQFF.

The gene calls are TRBV7-2 and TRBJ2-3; 8 bases agree with TRBD1. The CDR3 consists of 18 residues. V dropped 4 bases and J dropped 3; count of bases not matched to a gene: 15. The germline V gene encodes CDR1 SGHTA and CDR2 FQGNSA. This CDR3 reads CASSSRPGGQVGTDTQYF. For the CDR3, the DNA is TGTGCCAGCAGCTCCCGACCCGGGGGACAGGTTGGTACAGATACGCAGTATTTT.

About this clone: In the same sample, other DNA sequences code for this CDR3. J is TRBJ1-5 and V is TRBV19; D remains ambiguous. V lost 5 bases, J lost 4 bases, and 9 bases lay in between. This CDR3 region has 13 residues. The germline CDR1 and CDR2 sequences are LNHDA and SQIVND (reference sequence). CDR3 loop: CASSGTGNQPQHF. The CDR3 nucleotides are TGTGCCAGTAGTGGCACGGGTAATCAGCCCCAGCATTTT.

The chain is built from TRBV7-6 and TRBJ1-4; D gene unclear. CDR1 and CDR2 from the germline V gene are SGHVS and FNYEAQ. The CDR3 length is 12 residues. V was trimmed by 0 bases and J by 8 bases, leaving 4 bases between them. The CDR3 nucleotides read TGTGCCAGCAGCTTAGCGGAGGAAAAACTGTTTTTT. As protein: CASSLAEEKLFF.

This chain uses TRBV6-5 with TRBJ2-1, with 9 bases lining up with TRBD2. V shed 2 bases, J shed 5 bases, and the junction held 4 bases outside the gene matches. The germline V gene has CDR1 MNHEY and CDR2 SVGAGI. The CDR3 is 15 amino acids. CDR3 nucleotide sequence: TGTGCCAGCAGTTACGGTAGCGGGAGCCACAATGAGCAGTTCTTC. Residues: CASSYGSGSHNEQFF.

The chain links TRBV19 to TRBJ2-3, with D possibly matching TRBD1 (5 bases). Trimming removed 8 bases from V and 6 bases from J, with 18 bases in between. This CDR3 spans 14 amino acids. The germline V gene has CDR1 LNHDA and CDR2 SQIVND (reference sequence). CDR3 sequence reads: CASSRAQQPDTQYF. CDR3 nucleotides: TGTGCCAGTTCCAGGGCCCAGCAGCCGGATACGCAGTATTTT.

The chain recombines TRBV28 with TRBJ1-2, with D maybe TRBD1 (6 bases). CDR1 and CDR2 from the germline V gene are MDHEN and SYDVKM. CDR3 size: 14 residues. Trimming stripped 3 bases from V and 8 bases from J, with 16 bases between. The CDR3 loop reads CASSFSFGGRGYTF. DNA of the CDR3: TGTGCCAGCAGTTTTAGTTTCGGGGGGCGAGGCTACACCTTC.

V gene TRBV18 combines with J gene TRBJ1-2; D remains unclear. The CDR3 covers 14 residues. CDR1 is KGHSH and CDR2 is LQKENI in the germline V gene. V gave up 2 bases and J gave up 2 bases, with 9 bases separating them. CDR3 in amino acids: CASSPWEKNYGYTF. The CDR3 DNA reads as TGTGCCAGCTCACCATGGGAGAAAAACTATGGCTACACCTTC.

The CDR3 sequence is CASSPRTTGNTEAFF. CDR3 bases: TGTGCCAGCAGCCCTCGTACCACAGGGAACACTGAAGCTTTCTTT. V and J are TRBV6-1 and TRBJ1-1; D might be TRBD1 (5 bases). The V gene's germline CDR1 is MNHNS and CDR2 SASEGT. Between the trimmed V and J ends, which lost 6 bases and 1 base, there was a span of 15 bases. CDR3 length: 15 amino acids.

This sequence joins TRBV19 and TRBJ2-7, with 8 bases identical to TRBD1. Trimming took 2 bases from V and 2 from J; bases not matched to a gene: 8. CDR1 is LNHDA, CDR2 SQIVND, per germline (reference sequence). This CDR3 is built from 16 residues. The DNA of the CDR3 is TGTGCCAGTAGTATAATTGGACAGGGACCTACCTACGAGCAGTACTTC. This gives the protein CASSIIGQGPTYEQYF.

The rearrangement uses TRBV15 and TRBJ2-3; TRBD2 is a possible D gene (5 bases). This CDR3 contains 17 residues. V lost 1 base and J 0 bases, leaving 14 bases between the germline ends. Germline V CDR1 and CDR2: LNHNV, YYDKDF (reference sequence). The CDR3 is CATSRVVQRTSTDTQYF. The CDR3, as DNA: TGTGCCACCAGCAGAGTAGTTCAGCGGACTAGCACAGATACGCAGTATTTT. Full variable domain (missing parts from reference TRBV15 and TRBJ2-3): DAMVIQNPRYQVTQFGKPVTLSCSQTLNHNVMYWYQQKSSQAPKLLFHYYDKDFNNEADTPDNFQSRRPNTSFCFLDIRSPGLGDTAMYLCATSRVVQRTSTDTQYFGPGTRLTVL.

The rearrangement links TRBV4-1 to TRBJ1-6; the match to TRBD1 covers 8 bases. CDR1 and CDR2 (germline): MGHRA, YSYEKL. J lost 9 bases, V lost 1 base, and 20 bases had no gene match. The CDR3 sequence is 20 residues long. The DNA for the CDR3 is TGCGCCAGCAGCCAAGTCCCCGGACAGGGACCTAAATCTAGGGGTTCACCCCTCCACTTT. Translated, it gives CASSQVPGQGPKSRGSPLHF.

The genes are TRBV2 and TRBJ2-6; D might be TRBD1 (5 bases). Trimming removed 6 bases from V and 0 bases from J, with 9 bases in between. The CDR3 totals 15 residues. Germline lookup yields CDR1 SNHLY and CDR2 FYNNEI. The DNA of the CDR3 is TGTGCCAGCAGGCAGACAGTCTCTGGGGCCAACGTCCTGACTTTC. Encoded protein: CASRQTVSGANVLTF.

This sequence joins TRBV7-9 and TRBJ1-3; D unresolved. V lost 6 bases to trimming and J lost 4 bases, with 7 bases between them. From germline, CDR1 is SEHNR and CDR2 FQNEAQ (reference sequence). This CDR3 is 12 amino acids long. CDR3 bases: TGTGCCAGCAGGTTCGGGGGAAACACCATATATTTT. Translating it yields CASRFGGNTIYF. The full variable domain, in which reference TRBV7-9 and TRBJ1-3 provide the parts outside the CDR3, is DTGVSQNPRHKITKRGQNVTFRCDPISEHNRLYWYRQTLGQGPEFLTYFQNEAQLEKSRLLSDRFSAERPKGSFSTLEIQRTEQGDSAMYLCASRFGGNTIYFGEGSWLTVV.

This clone was seen a few times. The CDR3 DNA follows: TGTGCCACCAGCCCCCAGGGGGCGGATGAAAAACTGTTTTTT. It specifies CATSPQGADEKLFF. V usage is TRBV15 and J usage is TRBJ1-4; 8 bases match TRBD1. CDR1 LNHNV and CDR2 YYDKDF come from the germline V gene (reference sequence). V shed 5 bases, J shed 6 bases, and the junction held 5 bases outside the gene matches. The CDR3 runs 14 residues. The full variable domain, rest sourced from reference TRBV15 and TRBJ1-4, is DAMVIQNPRYQVTQFGKPVTLSCSQTLNHNVMYWYQQKSSQAPKLLFHYYDKDFNNEADTPDNFQSRRPNTSFCFLDIRSPGLGDTAMYLCATSPQGADEKLFFGSGTQLSVL.

The genes are TRBV7-3 and TRBJ2-3, with D tentatively TRBD2 (6 bases). V gave up 5 bases and J gave up 6 bases, with 18 bases separating them. Germline V lookup: CDR1 SGHTA, CDR2 FQGTGA. This CDR3 is 15 amino acids long. This chain's CDR3 is CASSPGTLEGDTQYF. The CDR3 DNA reads as TGTGCCAGCAGCCCCGGGACTCTCGAGGGGGATACGCAGTATTTT.

This chain uses TRBV7-3 with TRBJ2-3; TRBD2 aligns across 8 bases. V lost 5 bases and J lost 1; bases outside the gene matches: 17. This CDR3 spans 19 amino acids. CDR1 is SGHTA and CDR2 is FQGTGA in the germline V gene. The CDR3 bases are TGTGCCAGCAGCCCAAGCGGGACGGGAGGGCCTTTTGGCACAGATACGCAGTATTTT. It codes for CASSPSGTGGPFGTDTQYF.

This clone was picked up a small number of times. This chain joins TRBV5-1 and TRBJ1-2; D may be TRBD1 (6 bases). V lost 0 bases and J lost 7, with 22 bases in between. The CDR3 runs 17 residues. CDR1 and CDR2 (germline): SGHRS, YFSETQ. CDR3 DNA: TGCGCCAGCAGCTTGGGCGCAGGGGTGCGTACCCTTTCTGGCTACACCTTC. Protein: CASSLGAGVRTLSGYTF.

The chain has TRBV7-8 and TRBJ1-2; D is possibly TRBD1 (6 bases). V shed 2 bases and J shed 6 bases, with 13 bases lying between them. Germline V gene data show CDR1 as SGHVS and CDR2 as FQNEAQ. CDR3 length equals 14 residues. This CDR3 reads CASSLQRGGNGYTF. The CDR3 nucleotides read TGTGCCAGCAGCTTACAGAGGGGGGGAAATGGCTACACCTTC.

This sequence joins TRBV30 and TRBJ2-4; TRBD2 agrees at 11 bases. Germline values: CDR1 GTSNPN, CDR2 SVGIG (reference sequence). This CDR3 spans 15 amino acids. The V and J ends lost 1 base and 3 bases, in that order; junction bases with no gene match: 2. CDR3 sequence: CAWSGLAGGKNIQYF. The CDR3 nucleotides are TGTGCCTGGAGTGGGCTAGCGGGAGGCAAAAACATTCAGTACTTC.

The chain uses TRBV28 and TRBJ2-5; D call uncertain. V was shortened by 2 bases and J by 1 base, with 8 bases between the two germline ends. Germline V gene lookup returns CDR1 MDHEN and CDR2 SYDVKM. The CDR3 length is 14 residues. The CDR3 bases are TGTGCCAGCAGTTTAGGTGGCAGCCAAGAGACCCAGTACTTC. Amino acids: CASSLGGSQETQYF.

This clone showed up just a few times. This sequence joins TRBV6-6 and TRBJ1-1, with 7 nucleotides matching TRBD1. The CDR3 extends over 14 amino acids. The V segment lost 7 bases and the J segment 1 base; nucleotides outside the gene matches: 6. Germline CDR1 reads MNHNY; CDR2 reads SVGAGI (reference sequence). CDR3 DNA sequence: TGTGCCAGCAACTACAGGGGCAGGAACACTGAAGCTTTCTTT. It translates to CASNYRGRNTEAFF.

This clone was recorded once. The chain has TRBV5-1 and TRBJ2-4; D perhaps matches TRBD1 (5 bases). Trimming shortened V by 4 bases and J by 8 bases, and 16 bases separated the two germline ends. Looked up from germline, CDR1 is SGHRS and CDR2 is YFSETQ. CDR3 length equals 14 residues. CDR3 sequence reads: CASSTMDGRDIQYF. The CDR3 DNA is TGCGCCAGCAGCACGATGGACGGCAGGGACATTCAGTACTTC.

The V and J genes are TRBV28 and TRBJ1-2; 7 bases match TRBD1. CDR3 length: 14 residues. Trimming at V came to 5 bases and at J to 6 bases, leaving 9 bases not matched to a gene. Germline V CDR1 and CDR2: MDHEN, SYDVKM. CDR3 in amino acids: CASSTADRVDGYTF. DNA of the CDR3: TGTGCCAGCAGTACGGCCGACAGGGTGGATGGCTACACCTTC.

The gene calls are TRBV19 and TRBJ2-2, with TRBD2 identical over 9 bases. CDR3 length: 16 residues. In germline, CDR1 is LNHDA, CDR2 SQIVND (reference sequence). Unmatched junction bases numbered 9, after V lost 3 bases and J lost 7 bases. The CDR3 loop reads CASSIGVAGAVGELFF. The CDR3 DNA is TGTGCCAGTAGTATTGGAGTAGCGGGAGCGGTCGGGGAGCTGTTTTTT.

J is TRBJ1-1 and V is TRBV9, with 10 bases identical to TRBD1. Germline lookup yields CDR1 SGDLS and CDR2 YYNGEE. The J segment lost 3 bases and the V segment lost 4 bases, leaving 6 bases of the junction unmatched. CDR3 size: 15 residues. The CDR3 loop is CASSPPGQGYTEAFF. As DNA, the CDR3 is TGTGCCAGCAGCCCGCCGGGACAGGGGTACACTGAAGCTTTCTTT.